The next 19 T cell receptor beta chains were all read from a single sample in a study of tumor-infiltrating lymphocytes in localized non-small cell lung cancer. Only in-frame clones appear in the TCRdb table, and some are missing; sequencing was by immunoSEQ multiplex PCR. Of approximately 13,000 clones in the sample, under 70% were seen once. Sample: lung tumor tissue. These receptors were obtained from a human donor with non-small cell lung cancer.

The gene calls are TRBV5-1 and TRBJ2-1; D gene uncertain. Germline V gene data show CDR1 as SGHRS and CDR2 as YFSETQ. This CDR3 is built from 11 residues. V lost 4 bases and J 9 bases, leaving 8 bases between the germline ends. Here the CDR3 reads CASSPRTEQFF. The CDR3 DNA reads TGCGCCAGCAGCCCCCGGACTGAGCAGTTCTTC.

This sequence joins TRBV6-5 and TRBJ2-1, with 10 bases matching TRBD2. Trimming cost V 5 bases and J 7 bases; bases outside gene matches: 8. Per germline, CDR1 MNHEY and CDR2 SVGAGI. The CDR3 sequence is 15 residues long. The CDR3 nucleotides read TGTGCCAGCAGTAGGAGCGGGGGGGCCGGGAATGAGCAGTTCTTC. Residues: CASSRSGGAGNEQFF.

The V and J genes are TRBV6-1 and TRBJ1-4; no clear D. V was cut by 3 bases and J by 8 bases, with 13 bases left in between. This CDR3 is 14 amino acids long. Germline CDR1 and CDR2: MNHNS and SASEGT. CDR3 nucleotides: TGTGCCAGCAGTGACCTGATGGTAGTGGAAAAACTGTTTTTT. It specifies CASSDLMVVEKLFF.

The chain's CDR3 is CASSLVPGPKNEQFF. CDR3 nucleotides: TGCGCCAGCAGCTTGGTTCCGGGGCCTAAGAATGAGCAGTTCTTC. The chain employs TRBV5-1 and TRBJ2-1, with D perhaps TRBD1 or TRBD2 (5 bases each). Trimming left V 0 bases short and J 7 bases short, with 14 bases between. Germline CDR1 and CDR2: SGHRS and YFSETQ. This CDR3 comprises 15 residues.

The V and J genes are TRBV2 and TRBJ2-7; D might be TRBD2 (5 bases). Germline loops: CDR1 SNHLY, CDR2 FYNNEI. V was pared by 8 bases and J by 2 bases, with 13 bases between. The CDR3 spans 13 residues. In DNA, the CDR3 is TGTGCCAGCGGGGAGAAGCGGACCTACGAGCAGTACTTC. It specifies CASGEKRTYEQYF.

This sequence joins TRBV28 and TRBJ1-2; possibly TRBD1 for D (6 bases). The CDR3 totals 15 residues. V was shortened by 1 base and J by 8 bases, with 17 bases between the two germline ends. Per germline, CDR1 MDHEN and CDR2 SYDVKM. The CDR3 DNA is TGTGCCAGCAGTTTATCCCTACCAGGGGCTGGGGGCTACACCTTC. This gives the protein CASSLSLPGAGGYTF.

The V call is TRBV18, the J call TRBJ2-7, with TRBD1 as a possible D gene (6 bases). The CDR3 runs to 15 residues. From germline, CDR1 is KGHSH and CDR2 LQKENI. The ends were cut back, 4 bases at V and 6 bases at J, with 19 bases in the middle. The CDR3: CASSQEQGSQSEQYF. Written as DNA, the CDR3 is TGTGCCAGCTCACAAGAACAGGGTTCTCAGAGCGAGCAGTACTTC.

The genes are TRBV6-5 and TRBJ2-1; TRBD1 matches at 9 bases. With 6 bases clipped from V and 10 bases from J, the junction kept 10 bases outside the gene matches. The CDR3 runs 14 residues. Germline V gene data show CDR1 as MNHEY and CDR2 as SVGAGI. The CDR3: CASSLDRGYFEQFF. CDR3 DNA: TGTGCCAGCAGCCTGGACAGGGGCTATTTCGAGCAGTTCTTC.

Relative to its sample, this clone is medium-sized. The genes are TRBV27 and TRBJ1-1; D uncertain. The CDR3 consists of 13 residues. CDR1 and CDR2 (germline): MNHEY, SMNVEV (reference sequence). Trimming stripped 0 bases from V and 0 bases from J, with 2 bases between. CDR3 region: CASSLSVNTEAFF. The CDR3 DNA is TGTGCCAGCAGTTTATCAGTGAACACTGAAGCTTTCTTT.

The chain carries TRBV15 and TRBJ2-3; unclear D gene. The CDR3 totals 14 residues. The V gene's germline CDR1 is LNHNV and CDR2 YYDKDF (reference sequence). The V gene lost 0 bases and the J gene lost 2 bases, with 6 bases spanning the gap. CDR3 coding DNA: TGTGCCACCAGCAGAGAAAGGGCCACAGATACGCAGTATTTT. As protein: CATSRERATDTQYF.

The chain is built from TRBV5-6 and TRBJ2-6; D is possibly TRBD1 or TRBD2 (6 bases each). CDR1 is SGHDT and CDR2 is YYEEEE in the germline V gene. CDR3 size: 18 residues. Trimming took 3 bases from V and 0 from J, leaving 16 bases between them. CDR3 sequence reads: CASSYRGTTLSGANVLTF. As DNA, the CDR3 is TGTGCCAGCAGCTATCGGGGGACAACCCTCTCTGGGGCCAACGTCCTGACTTTC. Full variable domain (remainder filled in from reference TRBV5-6 and TRBJ2-6): DAGVTQSPTHLIKTRGQQVTLRCSPKSGHDTVSWYQQALGQGPQFIFQYYEEEERQRGNFPDRFSGHQFPNYSSELNVNALLLGDSALYLCASSYRGTTLSGANVLTFGAGSRLTVL.

The chain carries TRBV6-5 and TRBJ2-4; TRBD1 agrees at 7 bases. CDR3 length equals 14 residues. Losses at the gene ends were 6 bases for V and 9 bases for J; bases not matched to a gene: 11. CDR1 MNHEY and CDR2 SVGAGI come from the germline V gene. CDR3 amino acids: CASSPTPAGGIQYF. The CDR3 DNA follows: TGTGCCAGCAGCCCCACCCCGGCAGGGGGCATTCAGTACTTC.

The J gene is TRBJ2-5, the V gene TRBV7-8, with TRBD2 as a possible D gene (6 bases). V was trimmed by 0 bases and J by 5 bases, leaving 22 bases between them. The CDR3 is 18 residues long. CDR1 is SGHVS and CDR2 is FQNEAQ in the germline V gene. The CDR3 here is CASSLASRRDPNRETQYF. DNA of the CDR3: TGTGCCAGCAGCTTAGCCAGCAGGAGGGACCCGAACAGGGAGACCCAGTACTTC.

The chain couples TRBV5-1 to TRBJ2-3, with 8 bases lining up with TRBD1. Losses at the gene ends were 6 bases for V and 2 bases for J; bases not matched to a gene: 8. CDR1 is SGHRS and CDR2 is YFSETQ in the germline V gene. CDR3 length: 15 amino acids. In DNA, the CDR3 is TGCGCCAGCAAGTCCGGGACAGGCCTCACAGATACGCAGTATTTT. Translating it yields CASKSGTGLTDTQYF.

The chain uses TRBV6-5 and TRBJ2-1; 8 positions match TRBD1. The CDR3 is made up of 13 amino acids. Per the germline V gene, CDR1 is MNHEY and CDR2 is SVGAGI. J gave up 10 bases and V 6 bases, and 8 bases lay outside the gene matches. CDR3 protein: CASSGTGPDEQFF. The CDR3 nucleotides read TGTGCCAGCAGCGGGACAGGCCCCGACGAGCAGTTCTTC.

The chain joins TRBV5-4 to TRBJ1-2; D is ambiguous. Germline V gene lookup returns CDR1 SGHNT and CDR2 YYREEE (reference sequence). Trimming cost V 0 bases and J 6 bases, with 9 bases left between them. CDR3 length equals 13 residues. The CDR3 DNA is TGTGCCAGCAGCTTGGAAGCAGAGGATGGCTACACCTTC. This codes for CASSLEAEDGYTF.

CDR3: CASSFGGGPSEQYF. The CDR3 bases are TGTGCCAGCAGTTTTGGGGGAGGGCCTTCCGAGCAGTACTTC. This rearrangement joins TRBV27 to TRBJ2-7; 7 bases are a match to TRBD2. The CDR3 loop spans 14 amino acids. V lost 3 bases, J lost 6 bases, and 8 bases stayed unmatched. Germline V lookup: CDR1 MNHEY, CDR2 SMNVEV (reference sequence).

This rearrangement joins TRBV6-5 to TRBJ2-5; 7 nucleotides agree with TRBD1. Germline trimming cut 0 bases from V and 2 bases from J; bases unmatched to any gene: 6. Looked up from germline, CDR1 is MNHEY and CDR2 is SVGAGI. The CDR3 length is 16 residues. The CDR3 DNA reads TGTGCCAGCAGTTACTCCCCGGGACAGCAACAAGAGACCCAGTACTTC. Translation: CASSYSPGQQQETQYF.

V and J are TRBV30 and TRBJ1-2; D gene unclear. V was trimmed by 6 bases and J by 5 bases, leaving 16 bases between them. The CDR3 covers 13 residues. The germline V gene has CDR1 GTSNPN and CDR2 SVGIG (reference sequence). CDR3 protein: CACRPYREYGYTF. CDR3 bases: TGTGCCTGCCGCCCGTATCGTGAGTATGGCTACACCTTC.